This section outlines one TCR beta chain sequence together with its context. Per the germline V gene, CDR1 is MNHEY and CDR2 is SVGEGT. CDR3 size: 16 residues. Trimming pared 4 bases from V and 3 bases from J, leaving 16 bases between. TCRdb reprocessed the RT-PCR reads with MiXCR, giving one entry per CDR3 protein. The data contain 650,000 to 800,000 distinct CDR3 sequences, approximately 15% of them singletons. The chain is built from TRBV6-2 or TRBV6-3 and TRBJ1-5, with a possible D match to TRBD1 (6 bases). The origin of this receptor is a female donor in good health, serving as a healthy control. Sequenced material: memory CD4+ T cells from blood. The CDR3, as DNA: TGTGCCAGCAGTTCAGGACAGTTGACTTTCAATCAGCCCCAGCATTTT. It is translated as CASSSGQLTFNQPQHF.